A single sample is the source of the 32 T cell receptor beta chains below, sequenced in a study of T cells expressing NK-cell markers. TCRdb reprocessed the 5' RACE reads, with one entry per CDR3 protein and no DNA. The specimen's table records under 600,000 distinct CDR3 sequences. The material sequenced was blood T cells: a sorted CD56 or NKG2C T cell subset, CD4+ or CD8+ T cells, or bulk PBMC T cells (not recorded which). Receptors originate from a woman between 45 and 60 years old in good health.

V usage is TRBV11-3 and J usage is TRBJ2-3. Germline V gives CDR1 SGHNT, CDR2 YENEEA. The CDR3 spans 16 residues. The CDR3 here is CASSLDTPWRTDTQYF.

The V gene is TRBV5-4, the J gene TRBJ2-1; there is no DNA to check the TCRdb D call of TRBD2. Germline V lookup: CDR1 SGHNT, CDR2 YYREEE (reference sequence). This CDR3 is built from 13 residues. The CDR3 loop reads CASRTSGRLEQFF.

The chain is built from TRBV10-2 and TRBJ2-1. The CDR3 loop spans 14 amino acids. Germline loops: CDR1 WSHSY, CDR2 SAAADI. CDR3 sequence reads: CASSESHNWREQFF.

The chain recombines TRBV12-3 or TRBV12-4 with TRBJ1-5; absent DNA, TCRdb's TRBD1 call cannot be checked. The CDR3 contains 16 residues. Here the CDR3 reads CASTYAQVESNQPQHF.

This chain joins TRBV5-5 and TRBJ2-2. The CDR3 sequence is 15 residues long. Looked up from germline, CDR1 is SGHKS and CDR2 is YYEKEE (reference sequence). This CDR3 is CASSLGNLNTGELFF.

The chain combines TRBV15 with TRBJ2-1; the D call of TRBD1 rests on TCRdb alone, since no DNA is present to check it. The CDR3 is 15 amino acids. The germline CDR1 and CDR2 sequences are LNHNV and YYDKDF (reference sequence). The CDR3 protein is CATIDRLSSYNEQFF.

V gene TRBV6-5 combines with J gene TRBJ2-5; TCRdb names TRBD1, which stays unverified in the absence of DNA. The CDR3 covers 15 residues. The V gene's germline CDR1 is MNHEY and CDR2 SVGAGI. The CDR3 sequence: CASSYGGWGQETQYF.

The chain has TRBV14 and TRBJ1-4; TCRdb indicates TRBD1, and absent DNA this call remains unverified. Per germline, CDR1 SGHDN and CDR2 FVKESK. The CDR3 sequence is 15 residues long. The CDR3 loop reads CASSDWTGTNEKLFF.

V gene TRBV28 combines with J gene TRBJ2-5. The CDR3 consists of 12 residues. Germline-derived CDR1 and CDR2 are MDHEN and SYDVKM. CDR3 residues: CASSAPRETQYF.

The chain couples TRBV7-2 to TRBJ2-7; without DNA, the TCRdb call of TRBD2 cannot be checked. This CDR3 region has 13 residues. CDR1 is SGHTA and CDR2 is FQGNSA in the germline V gene. Here the CDR3 reads CASSLVARTEQYF.

The genes are TRBV29-1 and TRBJ2-7. The CDR3 is 12 amino acids. The V gene's germline CDR1 is SQVTM and CDR2 ANQGSEA. CDR3 sequence: CSVKGRGYEQYF.

This chain joins TRBV12-3 or TRBV12-4 and TRBJ1-2; the D gene TCRdb calls, TRBD1, cannot be checked with no DNA. The CDR3 consists of 14 residues. The CDR3 sequence is CASLPNRGNYGYTF.

The V and J genes are TRBV9 and TRBJ1-6; as DNA is missing, the TRBD1 call by TCRdb cannot be tested. The CDR3 sequence is 16 residues long. Germline V CDR1 and CDR2: SGDLS, YYNGEE. Here the CDR3 reads CASSPHPGTGNSPLHF.

The chain links TRBV19 to TRBJ1-1; TCRdb returns TRBD1, unconfirmable since there is no DNA. Per germline, CDR1 LNHDA and CDR2 SQIVND (reference sequence). The CDR3 is made up of 16 amino acids. The CDR3 protein is CASSISLGQGDTEAFF.

V gene TRBV14 combines with J gene TRBJ2-4; the TCRdb call, TRBD1, lacks DNA for checking. CDR1 and CDR2 from the germline V gene are SGHDN and FVKESK. The CDR3 totals 14 residues. The CDR3 loop is CASSQVGASNIQYF.

The genes are TRBV18 and TRBJ2-5. CDR3 length: 13 amino acids. Per the germline V gene, CDR1 is KGHSH and CDR2 is LQKENI. This chain's CDR3 is CASSRLSQETQYF.

V usage is TRBV27 and J usage is TRBJ2-3; TCRdb gives TRBD2 as the D gene, but with no DNA this cannot be confirmed. Germline-derived CDR1 and CDR2 are MNHEY and SMNVEV (reference sequence). CDR3 length: 17 residues. This CDR3 is CASSSLTSGRSVDTQYF.

The chain couples TRBV5-4 to TRBJ1-1. CDR1 and CDR2 (germline): SGHNT, YYREEE (reference sequence). This CDR3 has 15 residues. The CDR3 reads CASSLGQFMNTEAFF.

The gene calls are TRBV24-1 and TRBJ2-3. The CDR3 totals 14 residues. From germline, CDR1 is KGHDR and CDR2 SFDVKD. CDR3 sequence: CATSDYTRTDTQYF.

The chain combines TRBV11-2 with TRBJ1-1; TCRdb lists TRBD1, though no DNA is available to test this call. Per germline, CDR1 SGHAT and CDR2 FQNNGV. This CDR3 has 13 residues. CDR3 protein: CASSSTGDTEAFF.

The rearrangement joins TRBV5-1 to TRBJ2-3; TCRdb lists TRBD2, though no DNA is available to test this call. This CDR3 comprises 17 residues. Germline assignment: CDR1 SGHRS and CDR2 YFSETQ. CDR3 sequence reads: CASSLAGTTLSTDTQYF.

J is TRBJ2-2 and V is TRBV6-5; the TCRdb D gene call, TRBD2, has no DNA to confirm it. This CDR3 region has 18 residues. The germline CDR1 and CDR2 sequences are MNHEY and SVGAGI. CDR3 sequence: CASSNPGLAGPNTGELFF.

The chain employs TRBV12-3 or TRBV12-4 and TRBJ1-3. The CDR3 has 13 amino acids. CDR3 sequence reads: CASLLSSGNTIYF.

The CDR3: CSAEISSYNEQFF. The chain carries TRBV20-1 and TRBJ2-1. Germline CDR1 is DFQATT and CDR2 is SNEGSKA (reference sequence). The CDR3 runs 13 residues.

The chain couples TRBV6-2 or TRBV6-3 to TRBJ1-4; the TCRdb D gene call, TRBD1, has no DNA to confirm it. From germline, CDR1 is MNHEY and CDR2 SVGEGT. The CDR3 sequence is 15 residues long. The CDR3 loop reads CASSYSARADEKLFF.

This chain uses TRBV6-1 with TRBJ2-1; lacking DNA, the TRBD1 call made by TCRdb goes unchecked. The CDR3 contains 16 residues. Germline assignment: CDR1 MNHNS and CDR2 SASEGT. The CDR3 loop reads CASSDTLGGGRNEQFF.

The chain combines TRBV12-3 or TRBV12-4 with TRBJ2-5; no DNA is available, so the TRBD1 call from TCRdb remains unchecked. CDR3 length equals 12 residues. The CDR3 here is CASSPVGETQYF.

The chain uses TRBV6-1 and TRBJ1-2. CDR1 and CDR2 (germline): MNHNS, SASEGT. The CDR3 runs to 14 residues. The CDR3 loop reads CASSESPKRYGYTF.

The rearrangement links TRBV3-1 to TRBJ2-3. The germline V gene encodes CDR1 LGHDT and CDR2 YNNKEL (reference sequence). CDR3 size: 14 residues. CDR3 residues: CASSRNLKADTQYF.

The rearrangement links TRBV29-1 to TRBJ1-2; TCRdb designates TRBD1, a call that cannot be tested without DNA. The CDR3 is 12 amino acids. Germline assignment: CDR1 SQVTM and CDR2 ANQGSEA. The CDR3: CSVRTASYGYTF.

The CDR3 reads CASSQGVKRVDLYEQYF. The chain carries TRBV4-1 and TRBJ2-7; TCRdb's D call of TRBD2 is untestable without DNA. The CDR3 covers 17 residues. The germline CDR1 and CDR2 sequences are MGHRA and YSYEKL.

The CDR3 reads CSVDRYNEQFF. The genes are TRBV29-1 and TRBJ2-1. Germline CDR1 is SQVTM and CDR2 is ANQGSEA. CDR3 length: 11 residues.